This entry lists 10 T cell receptor beta chains sequenced from one sample in a study of shared clonotypes between healthy human individuals. The method was immunoSEQ multiplex PCR; TCRdb's version includes in-frame clones alone and lacks a portion of them. Seen here are roughly 1,600,000 clones, approximately 98.5% observed once, and the top ten hold 0.36%. The sample consisted of naive CD4+ T cells sorted from blood. Regarding subset: CD45RA+ positively selected. The receptors shown here come from a man aged 30-40 years in good health.

The rearrangement uses TRBV18 and TRBJ1-4, with D possibly TRBD1 on 6 matching bases. Deletions cut 6 bases from V and 6 bases from J, with 14 bases between. The germline gives CDR1 KGHSH, CDR2 LQKENI. CDR3 size: 14 residues. The CDR3 here is CASSPRQEYEKLFF. The CDR3 nucleotides are TGTGCCAGCTCCCCAAGACAGGAATATGAAAAACTGTTTTTT.

The chain combines TRBV5-1 with TRBJ2-1, with TRBD2 as a possible D gene (5 bases). The CDR3 totals 15 residues. Between the trimmed V and J ends, which lost 6 bases and 4 bases, there was a span of 17 bases. CDR1 is SGHRS, CDR2 YFSETQ, per germline. The CDR3 DNA follows: TGCGCCAGCAACACCCTCAGCGGTCGGTACAATGAGCAGTTCTTC. This sequence encodes CASNTLSGRYNEQFF.

The genes are TRBV7-2 and TRBJ1-2; 8 bases align to TRBD1. The ends lost 3 bases at V and 7 bases at J; junction bases unmatched: 10. Germline loops: CDR1 SGHTA, CDR2 FQGNSA. This CDR3 has 15 amino acids. CDR3 in amino acids: CASSFQGAKTGGYTF. The DNA of the CDR3 is TGTGCCAGCAGCTTTCAGGGGGCGAAGACTGGTGGCTACACCTTC.

This chain connects TRBV28 to TRBJ1-1; perhaps TRBD1 as D (5 bases). Per the germline V gene, CDR1 is MDHEN and CDR2 is SYDVKM. V lost 3 bases, J lost 9 bases, and 8 bases lay in between. This CDR3 comprises 11 residues. CDR3 region: CASSLAGQAFF. CDR3 bases: TGTGCCAGCAGTTTGGCGGGGCAAGCTTTCTTT.

The chain uses TRBV10-2 and TRBJ1-5; unclear D gene. The V end was cut by 6 bases, the J end by 0 bases, with 12 bases between. The germline gives CDR1 WSHSY, CDR2 SAAADI. This CDR3 has 15 residues. The CDR3 DNA reads as TGCGCCAGCAGGGAGGGCGGACTTAGCAATCAGCCCCAGCATTTT. Amino acid sequence: CASREGGLSNQPQHF.

Regarding this clone: The same CDR3 arises from other DNA sequences in this sample as well. The chain is built from TRBV10-3 and TRBJ1-5, with unresolved D. The germline V gene encodes CDR1 ENHRY and CDR2 SYGVKD. Trimming stripped 6 bases from V and 5 bases from J, with 11 bases between. The CDR3 runs 13 residues. The CDR3 here is CAIRKDRDQPQHF. Here the CDR3 DNA reads TGTGCCATCAGAAAGGACCGGGATCAGCCCCAGCATTTT.

This chain uses TRBV28 with TRBJ2-5; D call uncertain. V lost 3 bases, J lost 5 bases, and 16 bases lay in between. Germline values: CDR1 MDHEN, CDR2 SYDVKM. There are 15 residues in the CDR3. The CDR3 region has the DNA TGTGCCAGCAGTTTTGGTCAGGCGGTCGGGGAGACCCAGTACTTC. It yields the protein CASSFGQAVGETQYF. The variable domain in full, with the rest retrieved from reference TRBV28 and TRBJ2-5, is DVKVTQSSRYLVKRTGEKVFLECVQDMDHENMFWYRQDPGLGLRLIYFSYDVKMKEKGDIPEGYSVSREKKERFSLILESASTNQTSMYLCASSFGQAVGETQYFGPGTRLLVL.

The gene calls are TRBV5-5 and TRBJ1-1; no clear D gene. V lost 2 bases and J lost 5, with 7 bases in between. Germline CDR1 is SGHKS and CDR2 is YYEKEE (reference sequence). This CDR3 comprises 12 residues. CDR3 nucleotide sequence: TGTGCCAGCAGCTTTCTTGGGACTGAAGCTTTCTTT. Translating it yields CASSFLGTEAFF.

The gene calls are TRBV15 and TRBJ1-2, with no clear D. Germline CDR1 reads LNHNV; CDR2 reads YYDKDF (reference sequence). The V and J ends lost 3 bases and 1 base respectively, with 15 bases between them. The CDR3 consists of 16 residues. The CDR3 loop is CATSSELALSNYGYTF. The CDR3 DNA sequence: TGTGCCACCAGCAGTGAGTTGGCCTTAAGTAACTATGGCTACACCTTC.

The chain carries TRBV28 and TRBJ2-1, with unresolved D. Germline values: CDR1 MDHEN, CDR2 SYDVKM. This CDR3 has 12 amino acids. Between the trimmed V and J ends, which lost 4 bases and 8 bases, there was a span of 9 bases. The CDR3 DNA sequence: TGTGCCAGCAGTTCCAGGTTTGATGAGCAGTTCTTC. This translates into CASSSRFDEQFF.